The clone carrying this T cell receptor beta chain was seen only once. The time point is: baseline, week 1 (first vaccination visit). Sample treatment: pre-vaccination baseline after standard-of-care therapy. Assay: immunoSEQ multiplex PCR; the TCRdb copy retains only in-frame clones and omits some. The sample holds tens of thousands of clones, 83% seen once. The data belong to a study of a mutant IDH1 vaccine in newly diagnosed glioma. Overall study: Previous care, which was radiotherapy, temozolomide, or both, most often involved both.

Germline assignment: CDR1 SNHLY and CDR2 FYNNEI. V was cut by 10 bases and J by 3 bases, with 19 bases left in between. The CDR3 consists of 16 residues. The source of this sequence is a woman aged 18 to 35 with glioma. Some clones in this sample may be carry-over from other donors' samples. This sample comprised peripheral blood mononuclear cells (PBMCs), obtained from a glioma patient treated with radiotherapy, temozolomide or both. The rearrangement uses TRBV2 and TRBJ2-6, with a tentative D call TRBD1 (6 bases). CDR3 protein: CATRRQVLVGANVLTF. Written as DNA, the CDR3 is TGTGCCACCCGGAGACAGGTCCTAGTTGGGGCCAACGTCCTGACTTTC.